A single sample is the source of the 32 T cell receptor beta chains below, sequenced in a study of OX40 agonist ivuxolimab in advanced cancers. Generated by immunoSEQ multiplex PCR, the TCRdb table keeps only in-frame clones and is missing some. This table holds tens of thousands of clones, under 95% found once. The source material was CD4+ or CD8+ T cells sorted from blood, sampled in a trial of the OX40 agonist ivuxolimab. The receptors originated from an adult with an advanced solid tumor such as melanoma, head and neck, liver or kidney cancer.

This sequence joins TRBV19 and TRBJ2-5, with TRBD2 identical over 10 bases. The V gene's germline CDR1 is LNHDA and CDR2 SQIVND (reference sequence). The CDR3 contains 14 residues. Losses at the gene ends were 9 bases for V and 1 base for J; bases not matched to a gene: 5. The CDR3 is CASSGLAFQETQYF. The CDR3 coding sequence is TGTGCCAGCTCGGGACTAGCGTTCCAAGAGACCCAGTACTTC.

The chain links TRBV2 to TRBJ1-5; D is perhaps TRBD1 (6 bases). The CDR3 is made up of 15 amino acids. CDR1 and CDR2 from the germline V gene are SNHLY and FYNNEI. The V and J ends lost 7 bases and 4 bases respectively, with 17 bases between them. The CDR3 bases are TGTGCCAGCATGAGGGGTTCAGGGGTGAATCAGCCCCAGCATTTT. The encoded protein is CASMRGSGVNQPQHF.

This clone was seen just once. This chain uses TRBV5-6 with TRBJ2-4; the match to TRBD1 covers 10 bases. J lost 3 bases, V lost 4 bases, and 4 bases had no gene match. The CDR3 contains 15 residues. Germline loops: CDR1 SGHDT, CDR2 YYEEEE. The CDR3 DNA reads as TGTGCCAGCAGCCTTTGGACAGGGGGCAAAAACATTCAGTACTTC. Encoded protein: CASSLWTGGKNIQYF.

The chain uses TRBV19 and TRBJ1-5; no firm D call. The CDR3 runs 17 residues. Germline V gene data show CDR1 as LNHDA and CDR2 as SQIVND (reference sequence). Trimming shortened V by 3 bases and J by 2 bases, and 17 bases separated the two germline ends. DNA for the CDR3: TGTGCCAGTAGTATGTGGGCCGTTAGCGTGGGCAATCAGCCCCAGCATTTT. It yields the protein CASSMWAVSVGNQPQHF.

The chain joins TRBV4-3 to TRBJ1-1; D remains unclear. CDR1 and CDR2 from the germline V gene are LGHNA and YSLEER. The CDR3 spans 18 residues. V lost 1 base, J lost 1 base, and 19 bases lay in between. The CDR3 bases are TGCGCCAGCAGCCAAGGCCCAGCCTCCTCGCCTTCGAACACTGAAGCTTTCTTT. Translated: CASSQGPASSPSNTEAFF.

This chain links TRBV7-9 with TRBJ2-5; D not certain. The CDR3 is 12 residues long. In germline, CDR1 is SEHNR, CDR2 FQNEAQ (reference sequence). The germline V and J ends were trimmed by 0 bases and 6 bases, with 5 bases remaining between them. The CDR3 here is CASSLAGQTQYF. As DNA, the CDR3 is TGTGCCAGCAGCTTAGCAGGCCAGACCCAGTACTTC.

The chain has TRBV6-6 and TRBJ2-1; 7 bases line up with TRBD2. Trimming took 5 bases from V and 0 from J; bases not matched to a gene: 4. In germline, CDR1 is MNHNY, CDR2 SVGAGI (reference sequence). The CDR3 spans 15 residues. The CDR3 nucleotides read TGTGCCAGCAGTCAGCGGGAAAGCTCCTACAATGAGCAGTTCTTC. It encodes CASSQRESSYNEQFF.

The CDR3 DNA reads as TGTGCTAGTGGGACGCGTACCGGGGAGCTGTTTTTT. Residues: CASGTRTGELFF. V is TRBV12-5 and J is TRBJ2-2, with D unresolved. The CDR3 consists of 12 residues. V was trimmed by 6 bases and J by 5 bases, leaving 7 bases between them. Germline assignment: CDR1 LGHNT and CDR2 FRNRAP.

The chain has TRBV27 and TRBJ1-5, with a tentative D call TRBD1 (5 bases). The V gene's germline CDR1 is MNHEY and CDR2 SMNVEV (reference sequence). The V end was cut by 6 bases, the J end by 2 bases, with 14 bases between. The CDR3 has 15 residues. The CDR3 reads CASRSGGVGNQPQHF. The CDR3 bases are TGTGCCAGCAGGTCTGGGGGAGTCGGCAATCAGCCCCAGCATTTT.

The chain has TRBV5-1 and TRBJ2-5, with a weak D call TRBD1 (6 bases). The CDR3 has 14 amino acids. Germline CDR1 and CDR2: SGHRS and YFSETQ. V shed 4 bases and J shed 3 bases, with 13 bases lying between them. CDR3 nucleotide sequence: TGCGCCAGCAGCCCCGGGACACCCGAAGAGACCCAGTACTTC. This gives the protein CASSPGTPEETQYF. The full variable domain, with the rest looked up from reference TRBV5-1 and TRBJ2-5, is KAGVTQTPRYLIKTRGQQVTLSCSPISGHRSVSWYQQTPGQGLQFLFEYFSETQRNKGNFPGRFSGRQFSNSRSEMNVSTLELGDSALYLCASSPGTPEETQYFGPGTRLLVL.

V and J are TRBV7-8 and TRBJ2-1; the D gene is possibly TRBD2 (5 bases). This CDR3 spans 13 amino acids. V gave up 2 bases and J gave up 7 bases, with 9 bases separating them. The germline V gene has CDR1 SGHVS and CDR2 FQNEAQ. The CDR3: CASSLRGRNEQFF. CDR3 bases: TGTGCCAGCAGCTTACGAGGGCGGAATGAGCAGTTCTTC.

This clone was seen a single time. The CDR3 bases are TGTGCCAGTAGTGTAACTCCCGCAGGGTCCGGGGAGCTGTTTTTT. Translation: CASSVTPAGSGELFF. The V call is TRBV19, the J call TRBJ2-2; a weak D match, TRBD1 (5 bases). The CDR3 covers 15 residues. Trimming took 5 bases from V and 6 from J, leaving 16 bases between them. The germline V gene encodes CDR1 LNHDA and CDR2 SQIVND (reference sequence).

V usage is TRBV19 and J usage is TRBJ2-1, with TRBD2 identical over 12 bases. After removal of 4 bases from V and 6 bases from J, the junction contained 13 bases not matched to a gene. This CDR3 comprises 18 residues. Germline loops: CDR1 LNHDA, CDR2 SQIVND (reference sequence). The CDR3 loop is CASSSTGQGTSGRNEQFF. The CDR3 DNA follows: TGTGCCAGTAGTAGCACGGGACAGGGGACTAGCGGGCGCAATGAGCAGTTCTTC.

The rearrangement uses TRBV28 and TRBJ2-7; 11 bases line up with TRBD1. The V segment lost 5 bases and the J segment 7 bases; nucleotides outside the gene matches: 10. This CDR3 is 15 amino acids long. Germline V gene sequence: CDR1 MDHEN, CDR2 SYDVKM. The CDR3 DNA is TGTGCCAGCAGTCCTCACGGACAGGGGGCGGGGGAGCAGTACTTC. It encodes CASSPHGQGAGEQYF.

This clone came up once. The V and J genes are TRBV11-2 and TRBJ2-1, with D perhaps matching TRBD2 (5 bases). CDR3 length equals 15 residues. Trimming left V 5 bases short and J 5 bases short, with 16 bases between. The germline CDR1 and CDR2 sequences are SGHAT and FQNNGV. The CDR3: CASSPEGTWDNEQFF. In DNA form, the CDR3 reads TGTGCCAGCAGCCCAGAGGGCACTTGGGACAATGAGCAGTTCTTC.

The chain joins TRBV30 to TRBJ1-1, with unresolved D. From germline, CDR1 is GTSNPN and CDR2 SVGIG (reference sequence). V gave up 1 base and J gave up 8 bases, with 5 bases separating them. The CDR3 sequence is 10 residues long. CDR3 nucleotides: TGTGCCTGGAGTGCGGGAGAAGCTTTCTTT. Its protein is CAWSAGEAFF.

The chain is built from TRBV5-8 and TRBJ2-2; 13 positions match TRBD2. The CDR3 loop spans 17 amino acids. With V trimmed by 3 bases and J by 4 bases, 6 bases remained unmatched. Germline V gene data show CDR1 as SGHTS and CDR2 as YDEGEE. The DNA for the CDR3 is TGTGCCAGCAGCTCCTCCGGGACTAGCGGGATCACCGGGGAGCTGTTTTTT. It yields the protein CASSSSGTSGITGELFF.

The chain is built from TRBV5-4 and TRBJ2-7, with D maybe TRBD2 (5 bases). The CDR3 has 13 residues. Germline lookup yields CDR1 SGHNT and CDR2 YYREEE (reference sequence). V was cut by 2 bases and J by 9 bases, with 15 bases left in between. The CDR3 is CASSFKGNEGQYF. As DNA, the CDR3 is TGTGCCAGCAGCTTCAAGGGAAATGAGGGGCAGTACTTC.

CDR3 DNA sequence: TGTGCCACCAGCAGAGATCTGGCAGGGAGCACTGAAGCTTTCTTT. It specifies CATSRDLAGSTEAFF. The chain recombines TRBV15 with TRBJ1-1; a weak D match, TRBD1 (5 bases). The germline CDR1 and CDR2 sequences are LNHNV and YYDKDF (reference sequence). The CDR3 is 15 amino acids. Trimming stripped 0 bases from V and 4 bases from J, with 12 bases between.

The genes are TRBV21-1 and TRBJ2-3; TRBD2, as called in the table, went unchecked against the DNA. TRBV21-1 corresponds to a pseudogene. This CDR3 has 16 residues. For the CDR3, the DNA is TGTGCCAGCAGCAAATCCAGCGGGAGGATCCCAGATACGCAGTATTTT. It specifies CASSKSSGRIPDTQYF.

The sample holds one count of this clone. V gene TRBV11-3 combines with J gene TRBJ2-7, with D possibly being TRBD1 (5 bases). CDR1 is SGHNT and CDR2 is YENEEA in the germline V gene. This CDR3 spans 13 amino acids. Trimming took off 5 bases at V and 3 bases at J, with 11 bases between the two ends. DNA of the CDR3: TGTGCCAGCAGCCGACAGCTTGGCTACGAGCAGTACTTC. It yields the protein CASSRQLGYEQYF.

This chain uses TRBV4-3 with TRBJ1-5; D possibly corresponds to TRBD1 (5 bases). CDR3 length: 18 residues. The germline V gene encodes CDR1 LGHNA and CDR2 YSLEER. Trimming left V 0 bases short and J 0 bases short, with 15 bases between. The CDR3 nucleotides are TGCGCCAGCAGCCAAGATTATGGCAGGGTGGGTAGCAATCAGCCCCAGCATTTT. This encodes CASSQDYGRVGSNQPQHF.

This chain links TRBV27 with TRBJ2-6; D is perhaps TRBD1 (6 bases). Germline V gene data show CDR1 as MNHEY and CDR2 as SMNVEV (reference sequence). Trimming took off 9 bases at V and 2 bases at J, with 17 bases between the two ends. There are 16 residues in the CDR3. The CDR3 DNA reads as TGTGCCAGGGTCCACAGGGAGCGGACTGGGGCCAACGTCCTGACTTTC. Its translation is CARVHRERTGANVLTF.

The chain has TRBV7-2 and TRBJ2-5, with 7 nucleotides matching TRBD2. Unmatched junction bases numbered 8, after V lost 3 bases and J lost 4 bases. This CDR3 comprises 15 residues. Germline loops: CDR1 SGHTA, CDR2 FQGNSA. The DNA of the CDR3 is TGTGCCAGCAGCTTCCAAGCGGGAATGGGAGAGACCCAGTACTTC. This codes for CASSFQAGMGETQYF.

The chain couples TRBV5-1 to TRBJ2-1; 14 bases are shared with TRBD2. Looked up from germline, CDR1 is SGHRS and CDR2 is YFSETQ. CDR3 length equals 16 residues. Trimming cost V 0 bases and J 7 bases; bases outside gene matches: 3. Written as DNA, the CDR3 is TGCGCCAGCAGCTTGGCCGGGACTAGCGGGAGTAATGAGCAGTTCTTC. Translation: CASSLAGTSGSNEQFF.

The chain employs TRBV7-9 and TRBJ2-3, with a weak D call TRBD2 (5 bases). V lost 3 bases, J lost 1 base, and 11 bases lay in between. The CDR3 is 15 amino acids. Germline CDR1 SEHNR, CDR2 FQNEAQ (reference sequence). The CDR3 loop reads CASSLTNTGTDTQYF. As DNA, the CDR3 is TGTGCCAGCAGCTTGACTAATACGGGCACAGATACGCAGTATTTT.

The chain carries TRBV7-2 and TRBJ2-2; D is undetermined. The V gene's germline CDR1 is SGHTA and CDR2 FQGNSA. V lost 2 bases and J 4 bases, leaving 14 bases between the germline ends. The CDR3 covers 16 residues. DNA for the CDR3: TGTGCCAGCAGCTTAATGGTGGCAGAACGCACCGGGGAGCTGTTTTTT. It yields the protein CASSLMVAERTGELFF.

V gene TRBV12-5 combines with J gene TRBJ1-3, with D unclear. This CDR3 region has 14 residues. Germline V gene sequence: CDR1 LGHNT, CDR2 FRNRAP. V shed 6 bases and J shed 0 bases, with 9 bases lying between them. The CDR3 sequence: CASGGWASGNTIYF. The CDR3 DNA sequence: TGTGCTAGTGGGGGCTGGGCCTCTGGAAACACCATATATTTT.

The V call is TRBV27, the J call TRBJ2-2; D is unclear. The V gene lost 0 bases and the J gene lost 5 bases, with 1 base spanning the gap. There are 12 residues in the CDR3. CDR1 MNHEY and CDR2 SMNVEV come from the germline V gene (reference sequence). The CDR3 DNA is TGTGCCAGCAGTTTATCGACCGGGGAGCTGTTTTTT. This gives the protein CASSLSTGELFF.

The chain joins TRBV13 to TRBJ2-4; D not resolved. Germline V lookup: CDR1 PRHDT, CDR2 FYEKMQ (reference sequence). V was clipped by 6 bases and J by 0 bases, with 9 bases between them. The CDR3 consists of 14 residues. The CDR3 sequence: CASRRILAKNIQYF. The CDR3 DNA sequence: TGTGCCAGCAGGCGAATCCTAGCCAAAAACATTCAGTACTTC.

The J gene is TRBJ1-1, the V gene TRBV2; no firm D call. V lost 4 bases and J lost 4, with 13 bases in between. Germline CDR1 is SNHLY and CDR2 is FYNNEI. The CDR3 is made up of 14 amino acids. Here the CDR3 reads CASSGGQPGTEAFF. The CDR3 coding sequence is TGTGCCAGCAGTGGTGGGCAGCCAGGCACTGAAGCTTTCTTT.

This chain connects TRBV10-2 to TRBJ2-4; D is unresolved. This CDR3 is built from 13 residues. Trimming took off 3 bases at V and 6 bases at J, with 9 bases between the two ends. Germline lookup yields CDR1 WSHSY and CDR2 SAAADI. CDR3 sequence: CASSDSVRNIQYF. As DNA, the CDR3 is TGCGCCAGCAGTGACTCGGTCCGAAACATTCAGTACTTC.